The 10 T cell receptor beta chains reported below all come from one sample, sequenced in a study of T cell responses to AZD1222 COVID-19 vaccine. Clones were sequenced by immunoSEQ multiplex PCR, and TCRdb holds only the in-frame ones, with some missing. This table holds 200,000 or so clones, around 94% found once. This specimen consisted of peripheral blood, obtained on day 0 of AZD1222 vaccination. Every receptor here comes from an adult in good health.

The chain joins TRBV6-5 to TRBJ2-1; 9 bases align to TRBD2. With V trimmed by 7 bases and J by 7 bases, 8 bases remained unmatched. Germline V gene sequence: CDR1 MNHEY, CDR2 SVGAGI. CDR3 length: 14 amino acids. For the CDR3, the DNA is TGTGCCAGCACCCGCGGGGGGGCCGGAAATGAGCAGTTCTTC. This codes for CASTRGGAGNEQFF.

About this clone itself: Within the sample, other DNA sequences also encode this same CDR3. The chain has TRBV7-9 and TRBJ1-5; D is perhaps TRBD1 (5 bases). The V end was cut by 5 bases, the J end by 2 bases, with 13 bases between. The CDR3 spans 15 residues. Per germline, CDR1 SEHNR and CDR2 FQNEAQ (reference sequence). Written as DNA, the CDR3 is TGTGCCAGCAGCCCAGGGTCCAGTGGCAATCAGCCCCAGCATTTT. As protein: CASSPGSSGNQPQHF.

This chain links TRBV7-2 with TRBJ1-6, with 8 positions matching TRBD1. This CDR3 contains 14 residues. In germline, CDR1 is SGHTA, CDR2 FQGNSA. J lost 5 bases, V lost 9 bases, and 6 bases had no gene match. The CDR3 DNA follows: TGTGCCAGTCAAACAGGGGGGAATAATTCACCCCTCCACTTT. This translates into CASQTGGNNSPLHF.

The genes are TRBV18 and TRBJ2-2, with D unresolved. V lost 0 bases and J 2 bases, leaving 4 bases between the germline ends. CDR1 and CDR2 (germline): KGHSH, LQKENI. The CDR3 has 14 amino acids. CDR3 sequence (DNA): TGTGCCAGCTCACCACCCCGTAACACCGGGGAGCTGTTTTTT. Protein product: CASSPPRNTGELFF.

This clone came up a few times. The V and J genes are TRBV6-2 or TRBV6-3 and TRBJ1-3; perhaps TRBD1 as D (5 bases). Germline-derived CDR1 and CDR2 are MNHEY and SVGEGT. CDR3 length: 15 amino acids. Trimming stripped 4 bases from V and 2 bases from J, with 12 bases between. The CDR3 is CASSSTEGPGNTIYF. Here the CDR3 DNA reads TGTGCCAGCAGTTCCACCGAGGGGCCTGGAAACACCATATATTTT.

This rearrangement joins TRBV2 to TRBJ2-2; 9 bases fit TRBD1. This CDR3 region has 15 residues. CDR1 is SNHLY, CDR2 FYNNEI, per germline. The junction had 11 bases not matched to a gene; V was cut back by 10 bases and J by 5 bases. The CDR3 nucleotides read TGTGCCACTTCGTCGGGACAGGGAAGGACCGGGGAGCTGTTTTTT. Protein product: CATSSGQGRTGELFF.

The V call is TRBV30, the J call TRBJ2-5, with no clear D. V gave up 3 bases and J gave up 2 bases, with 7 bases separating them. The CDR3 is 12 residues long. CDR1 is GTSNPN, CDR2 SVGIG, per germline (reference sequence). The CDR3 loop is CAWRRPQETQYF. The CDR3 coding sequence is TGTGCCTGGAGAAGGCCTCAAGAGACCCAGTACTTC.

This clone was counted a few times. This rearrangement joins TRBV19 to TRBJ1-4; weak D call: TRBD1 (6 bases). The CDR3 totals 15 residues. CDR1 LNHDA and CDR2 SQIVND come from the germline V gene (reference sequence). V lost 1 base and J lost 8, with 14 bases in between. CDR3 DNA: TGTGCCAGTAGTATAGGAACAGGGTCGGCCGAAAAACTGTTTTTT. This codes for CASSIGTGSAEKLFF.

To note about this clone: This CDR3 is also generated by other DNA sequences in the sample. The chain couples TRBV19 to TRBJ2-1, with D perhaps TRBD1 or TRBD2 (5 bases each). In germline, CDR1 is LNHDA, CDR2 SQIVND (reference sequence). The CDR3 loop spans 15 amino acids. The ends were cut back, 4 bases at V and 0 bases at J, with 10 bases in the middle. CDR3 nucleotide sequence: TGTGCCAGTAGTACGGCAGGGAGCTCCTACAATGAGCAGTTCTTC. Amino acid sequence: CASSTAGSSYNEQFF.

The chain combines TRBV6-5 with TRBJ1-3, with TRBD1 as a possible D gene (5 bases). CDR1 is MNHEY and CDR2 is SVGAGI in the germline V gene. The CDR3 consists of 14 residues. V was cut by 6 bases and J by 0 bases, with 9 bases left in between. CDR3 coding DNA: TGTGCCAGCAGGCTGGACAACTCTGGAAACACCATATATTTT. This sequence encodes CASRLDNSGNTIYF.